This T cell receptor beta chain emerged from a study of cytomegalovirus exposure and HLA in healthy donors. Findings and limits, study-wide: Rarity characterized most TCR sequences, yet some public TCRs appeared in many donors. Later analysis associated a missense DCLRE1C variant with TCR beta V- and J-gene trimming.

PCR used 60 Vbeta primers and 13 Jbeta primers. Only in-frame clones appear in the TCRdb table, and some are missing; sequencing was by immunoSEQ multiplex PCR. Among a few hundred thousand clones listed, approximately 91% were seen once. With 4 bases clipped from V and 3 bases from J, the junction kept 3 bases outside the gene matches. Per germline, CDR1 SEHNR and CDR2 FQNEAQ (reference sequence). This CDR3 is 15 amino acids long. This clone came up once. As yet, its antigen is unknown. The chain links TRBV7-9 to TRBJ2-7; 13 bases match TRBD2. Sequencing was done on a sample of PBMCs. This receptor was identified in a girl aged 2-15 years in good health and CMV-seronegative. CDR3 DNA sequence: TGTGCCAGCAGCTGGGGACTAGCGGGGCTCTACGAGCAGTACTTC. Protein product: CASSWGLAGLYEQYF.